The T cell receptor beta chain under discussion was sequenced for a study of cytotoxic CD8 clonotypes in ibrutinib-treated CLL. Study as a whole: Partial responses totalled some 24 and complete responses 2; after median 68 months, around 14 remained remitted and roughly twelve progressed.

A word on this clone: Its antigen is still unknown.

General study findings and limits: Whereas clonality rose at ibrutinib response, it declined toward baseline at progression. Sampling times differed between sustained-remission and progressing patients. Treatment left the uncommon public clonotypes either contracted or stable in frequency.

Clones were sequenced by immunoSEQ multiplex PCR, and TCRdb holds only the in-frame ones, with some missing. The sample includes around 97,000 clones, 78% of them seen just once. The CDR3 sequence is 15 residues long. The germline CDR1 and CDR2 sequences are GTSNPN and SVGIG (reference sequence). J gave up 3 bases and V 1 base, and 8 bases lay outside the gene matches. J is TRBJ1-2 and V is TRBV30, with TRBD1 identical over 7 bases. The specimen was PBMCs, collected after 12 months of ibrutinib treatment. The source of this sequence is a human donor with chronic lymphocytic leukemia. Here the CDR3 DNA reads TGTGCCTGGAGTGCCCGGGACAGAACTTACTATGGCTACACCTTC. It yields the protein CAWSARDRTYYGYTF.